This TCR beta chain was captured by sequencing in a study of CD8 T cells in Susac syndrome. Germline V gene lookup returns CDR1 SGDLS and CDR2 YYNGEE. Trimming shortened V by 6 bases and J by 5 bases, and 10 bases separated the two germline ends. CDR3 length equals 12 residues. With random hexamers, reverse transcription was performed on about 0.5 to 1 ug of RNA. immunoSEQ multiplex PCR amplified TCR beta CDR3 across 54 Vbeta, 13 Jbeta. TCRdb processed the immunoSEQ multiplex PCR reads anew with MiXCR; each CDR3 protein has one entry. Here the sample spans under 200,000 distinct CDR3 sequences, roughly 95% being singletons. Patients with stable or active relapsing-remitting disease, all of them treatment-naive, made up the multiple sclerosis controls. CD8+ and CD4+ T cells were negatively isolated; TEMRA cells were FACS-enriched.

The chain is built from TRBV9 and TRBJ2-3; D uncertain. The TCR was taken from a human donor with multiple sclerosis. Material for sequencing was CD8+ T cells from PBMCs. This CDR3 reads CASNNLGDTQYF. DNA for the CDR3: TGTGCCAGCAATAATCTAGGAGATACGCAGTATTTT. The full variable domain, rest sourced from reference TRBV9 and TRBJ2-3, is DSGVTQTPKHLITATGQRVTLRCSPRSGDLSVYWYQQSLDQGLQFLIQYYNGEERAKGNILERFSAQQFPDLHSELNLSSLELGDSALYFCASNNLGDTQYFGPGTRLTVL.